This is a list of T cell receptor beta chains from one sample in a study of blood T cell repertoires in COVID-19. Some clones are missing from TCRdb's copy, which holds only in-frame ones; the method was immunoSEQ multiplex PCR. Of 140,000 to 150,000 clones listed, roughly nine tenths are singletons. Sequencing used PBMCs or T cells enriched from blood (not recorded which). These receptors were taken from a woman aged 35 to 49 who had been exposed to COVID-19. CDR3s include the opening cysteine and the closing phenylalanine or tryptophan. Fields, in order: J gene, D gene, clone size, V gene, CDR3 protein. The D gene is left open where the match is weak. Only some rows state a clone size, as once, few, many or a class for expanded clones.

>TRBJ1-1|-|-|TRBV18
CASSPSDTEAFF
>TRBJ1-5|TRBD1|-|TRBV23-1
CASSQLNRTGNSQPQHF
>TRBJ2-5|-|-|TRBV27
CASSPRGWETQYF
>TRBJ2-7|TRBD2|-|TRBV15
CATSRDFEAGRSYEQYF
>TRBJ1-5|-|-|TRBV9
CASSPDTDQPQHF
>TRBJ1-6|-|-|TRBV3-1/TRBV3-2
CASSLKAYNSPLHF
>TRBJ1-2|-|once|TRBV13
CASSSGETAGYTF
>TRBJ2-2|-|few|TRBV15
CATSRGETGLGGELFF
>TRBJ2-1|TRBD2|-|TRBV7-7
CASSPGTSGYNEQFF
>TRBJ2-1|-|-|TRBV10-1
CASSESGVRPRNEQFF
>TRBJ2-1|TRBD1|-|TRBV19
CASSIVTGVSYNEQFF
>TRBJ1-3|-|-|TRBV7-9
CASSSTGSGNTIYF
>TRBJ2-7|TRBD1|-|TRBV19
CASSARTGTGTYEQYF
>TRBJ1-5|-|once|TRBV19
CATKTGSWGNQPQHF
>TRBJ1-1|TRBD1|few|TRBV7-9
CASSVTGGFGEAFF
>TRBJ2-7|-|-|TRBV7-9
CASSLVRRGFDEQYF
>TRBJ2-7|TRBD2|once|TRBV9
CASSVVGGSGNEQYF
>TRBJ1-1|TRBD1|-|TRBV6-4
CASSDSNGTGRLGTEAFF
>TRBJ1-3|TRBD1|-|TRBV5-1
CASSFTGTGDGNTIYF
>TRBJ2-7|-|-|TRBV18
CASSSGHSYEQYF
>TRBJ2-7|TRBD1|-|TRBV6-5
CASQGDRVRREQYF
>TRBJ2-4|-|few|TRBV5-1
CASSLSRRGAENIQYF
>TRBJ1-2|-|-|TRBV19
CASSDRVRQTSYGYTF
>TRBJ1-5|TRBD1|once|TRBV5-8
CASSDRGLSNQPQHF
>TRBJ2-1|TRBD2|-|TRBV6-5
CASRVTSVPYNEQFF
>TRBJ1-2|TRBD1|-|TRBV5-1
CASSLVATGENYGYTF
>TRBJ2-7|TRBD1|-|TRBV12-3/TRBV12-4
CASHGQATYEQYF
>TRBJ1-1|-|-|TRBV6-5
CASKLSSAGTEAFF
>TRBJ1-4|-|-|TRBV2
CASNRDLGEKLFF
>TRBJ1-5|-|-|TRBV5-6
CASSLAGRGGNQPQHF
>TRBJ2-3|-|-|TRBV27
CASSLSGVSTDTQYF
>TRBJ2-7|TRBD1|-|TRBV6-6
CASSYQGQGHEQYF
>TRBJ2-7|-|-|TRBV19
CASSFNSGSYEQYF
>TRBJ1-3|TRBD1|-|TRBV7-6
CASSLGGQSSGNTIYF
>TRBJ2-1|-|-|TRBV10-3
CAISDGVHRIF
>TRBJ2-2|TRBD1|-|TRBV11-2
CASSPFSRQGFTGELFF
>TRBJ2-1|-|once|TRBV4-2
CASSQDRRPDNEQFF
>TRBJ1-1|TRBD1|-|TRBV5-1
CASSLAGTGRTEAFF
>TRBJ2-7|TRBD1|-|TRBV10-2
CASSGTGSYEQYF
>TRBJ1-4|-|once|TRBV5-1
CASSPDTSKEKLFF
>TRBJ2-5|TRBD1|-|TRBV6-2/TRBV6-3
CASSFDRGRETQYF
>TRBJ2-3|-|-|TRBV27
CASRGWAGKLDTQYF
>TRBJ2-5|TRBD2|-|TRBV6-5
CASSRTSGVQTQYF
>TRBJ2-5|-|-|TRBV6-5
CASSYLVGETQYF
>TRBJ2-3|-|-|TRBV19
CASSILGADTQYF
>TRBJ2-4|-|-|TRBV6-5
CASSYGSLAKNIQYF
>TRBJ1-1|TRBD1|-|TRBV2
CASIPGQGYTEAFF
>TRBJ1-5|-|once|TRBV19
CASSIPPSNQPQHF
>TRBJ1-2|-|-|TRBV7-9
CASSLRGGQGYYGYTF
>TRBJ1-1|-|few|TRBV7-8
CASSLTPGRGPHVSAFF
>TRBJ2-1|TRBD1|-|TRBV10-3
CAINRDRAFNEQFF
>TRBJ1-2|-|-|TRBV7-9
CASSFSPSRYGYTF
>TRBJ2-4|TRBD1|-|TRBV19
CASRSRTGTNIQYF
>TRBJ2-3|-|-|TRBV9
CASSVRPEGSFTDTQYF
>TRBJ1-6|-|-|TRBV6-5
CASSRGKGSPLHF